What follows is one TCR beta chain and its context. Its antigen specificity is not known. No quality values exist for individual bases; no much larger clone is one base distant. From the germline V gene, CDR1 is SGHTA and CDR2 is FQGNSA. For this chain, trimming is 5 bases at the V end and 6 bases at the J end, and the number of junction bases without a gene match is 15. The CDR3 spans 17 residues, from the cysteine through the phenylalanine. The only DNA kept is the CDR3, 51 bases in frame from the first base. The data stem from a study of blood T cells in healthy people across ages (dated by TCRdb to between 2014 and 2017). Concerning the study at large: In model experiments, template switching captured about one uniquely barcoded TCR beta cDNA molecule for every two T cells. Donors of different ages were randomly distributed across sequencing lanes to avoid experimental bias. The donors were split into four age groups: young (average around 15 years), middle-aged (roughly 40), aged (62) and long-lived (roughly 77). The study measured age-related changes in TCR beta repertoire diversity using deep sequencing normalized with unique cDNA molecular identifiers. Two additional independent replicas of 1 million unique cDNA reads from the same blood draw were analyzed for two donors (one aged 18 to 30 and one aged 80 or older).

Receptor libraries were prepared by 5' RACE. The sequencer was an Illumina HiSeq 2500. A second PCR of roughly 6 to 11 cycles was run with a J-beta primer mix and a sample-barcoded 5' primer. A unique molecular identifier was introduced onto each TCR beta cDNA molecule by a template-switch 5' adaptor carrying 12 random nucleotides. Each sample yielded at least 3 million CDR3-containing paired-end reads. All of the RNA was converted into first-strand cDNA using the Mint cDNA synthesis kit, with a TRBC-specific oligonucleotide serving as the primer. Following uracil-DNA glycosylase treatment, a first 18-cycle PCR with universal primers M1SS and BC2_uni_R was performed on all cDNA. The published analysis was carried out like this. Each sample was normalized by randomly selecting 1 million high-quality reads, each carrying a distinct molecular identifier. Reads sharing molecular identifiers were discarded rather than binned into consensus sequences. MiTCR, run with a Q25 quality threshold and the strictest error-elimination algorithm, handled CDR3 identification, clonotype clustering and error correction. A nonparametric unseen species model with Euler transformation was used to estimate a lower bound on total TCR beta diversity. Clones were called with MiXCR by TCRdb after fastp trimmed the public reads at Q25, and only in-frame beta chains were retained. CDR3 protein duplicates are merged, each entry listing the most common genes and DNA. The V and J calls reflect TCRdb's pipeline rather than the authors' work. Across this sample there are 750,000 to 950,000 distinct CDR3 sequences, with roughly 53% seen only once. Under 50% of the sample rests with the top ten.

Study-wide conclusions, independent of this receptor: The long-lived group showed more naive CD4+ T cells, fewer expanded clones and increased TCR diversity than the aged group, suggesting age selection. Estimates of total diversity based on one million sequenced T cells were considered lower bounds and underestimates. Observed TCR beta diversity per million T cells fell roughly linearly with age, and a significant reduction was already apparent by age about 38. There was a strong correlation between observed TCR beta diversity and the percentage of naive T cells measured by flow cytometry. Donor CMV infection status was unknown, potentially confounding age-related changes in expanded clonotypes. Conclusive comparison of naive and antigen-experienced compartments was prevented by the profiling of bulk unsorted PBMCs.

The roughly 42 donors, aged about 6 to 95 years, were systemically healthy Caucasian individuals from Russia. About 10 milliliters of peripheral blood were drawn from each donor into EDTA-treated Vacutainer tubes. Ficoll-Paque density-gradient centrifugation was used to isolate PBMCs, with at least 7 million obtained per sample. Trizol reagent was used to extract total RNA from PBMCs, with at least 6 micrograms per sample. For every donor, flow cytometry on a PBMC aliquot measured the percentage of naive CD45RAhigh/CD27high T cells. This chain joins TRBV7-2 to TRBJ1-2, with 10 central nucleotides matching TRBD1. The sequenced sample was blood. The sequence was collected from a man older than 75 in good health. The CDR3 region has the sequence CASSPTLGTGAVDGYTF. In nucleotides, the sequence is TGTGCCAGCAGCCCAACCCTCGGGACAGGGGCCGTGGATGGCTACACCTTC.